Below, one T cell receptor beta chain is given with its context. No antigen is known for it. No qualities accompany the bases; no much larger clone lies one base away. The 80 to 95 tumor samples were subjected to high-throughput TCR profiling using ImmunoSEQ. The original methods were these. The repertoire diversity metrics included richness (unique productive sequences), clonality, evenness and relatedness, and the Bhattacharyya coefficient was used to measure similarity between samples. Conclusions stayed consistent in a sensitivity analysis that left out TCRs with fewer than two reads. As stored in TCRdb, this immuneACCESS dataset retains in-frame rearrangements with V and J assigned. A fraction of the clones does not appear; measured against another copy, unresolved V genes explain less than half of the discrepancy, and the remainder lacks a known reason. V, J and clone size derive from that table, while D and trimming were established from the DNA sequence. The sample profile shows more than 1,500 clones; approximately 72% of them were found once. Roughly 42% of the sample lies in the top ten.

This sample was taken from a study of high-grade serous ovarian cancer treatment subgroups (dated by TCRdb to the early 2020s). Regarding the research as a whole: On average, sequencing produced about 14,000 reads and 6,500 to 7,500 unique TCR beta rearrangements for each sample. The approximately 30-patient cohort included ten or so patients with no residual disease after primary surgery (R0), ten or so excellent NACT responders, and ten or so poor NACT responders. Under a laparoscopic triage algorithm, patients with high-grade serous ovarian cancer were grouped by complete gross resection or by neoadjuvant chemotherapy response, and the study profiled the TCR beta repertoires of these patients. One primary tumor sample and two metastatic tumor samples were contributed by each patient, so that about a hundred samples were obtained in total.

Tumor samples were obtained before definitive surgery or chemotherapy. Genomic DNA was extracted by the MD Anderson Biospecimen Extraction Resource, and TCR sequencing was done by the MD Anderson Cancer Genomics Laboratory. Per the germline V gene, MNHNS is the CDR1 and SASEGT is the CDR2. The trim is 6 bases for V and 3 bases for J, with a gap of 9 bases between the germline ends. The CDR3 has 12 amino acids, counting the end cysteine and phenylalanine. Just CDR3 DNA is preserved here, 36 bases in frame from base 1. What the work shows at the level of the full study, not this receptor alone: Repertoire similarity between tumors of the same patient ranged about 0.095 to 0.8, whereas almost no similarity was seen between different patients. The TCR repertoire analyses centered on CDR3, leaving CDR1 and CDR2 unanalyzed. TCR clonal relatedness correlated positively with neoantigen level and, by trend, with copy number variation and mutation load from whole-genome sequencing. Because bulk tumor TCR sequencing provided no spatial information, insight into HGSC tumor complexity and diversity was limited.

This receptor was identified in a human donor with high-grade serous ovarian cancer. The sample was tumor tissue. The chain is encoded by TRBV6-1 joined to TRBJ2-7; the D gene is not confidently resolved. CDR3 protein: CASRVSNYEQYF. The nucleotides read TGTGCCAGCAGGGTTTCTAACTACGAGCAGTACTTC.